The clone carrying this TCR beta chain has a handful of counts. This sample stems from a study of T cells in Graves' hyperthyroidism and ophthalmopathy. The CDR3 spans 15 residues. Germline V lookup: CDR1 SGHTA, CDR2 FQGNSA. Trimming shortened V by 6 bases and J by 4 bases, and 18 bases separated the two germline ends. RNA transcripts were the template for amplifying TCR beta CDR3 regions. A first-round RT-PCR of the TCR CDR3 used the HTBI primer set. TCRdb re-derived calls from the multiplex PCR reads in MiXCR, one entry per CDR3 protein. The data show nearly 600,000 distinct CDR3 sequences, approximately 15% seen once. Subjects with ophthalmopathy showed a Clinical Activity Score no lower than 3, a NOSPECS grade no lower than 4, and a duration shorter than 3 months. Thyroid ultrasound, orbital computed tomography, clinical symptoms, and serum thyroxine and TRAb underpinned diagnoses.

Material for sequencing was blood. This receptor was obtained from a woman between 18 and 29 years old with Graves' ophthalmopathy. The V call is TRBV7-2, the J call TRBJ2-5; TRBD2 is a possible D gene (5 bases). The CDR3 bases are TGTGCCAGCAGACCCGACTACTCGCGGCGAGAGACCCAGTACTTC. It is translated as CASRPDYSRRETQYF.